This TCR beta chain comes out of a study of T-cell reconstitution after alpha-beta-depleted transplantation in children. Germline CDR1 SGHRS, CDR2 YFSETQ. The CDR3 covers 16 residues. The V gene end was trimmed by 0 bases and the J gene end by 6 bases; junction bases not matched to a gene: 10. This clonotype appeared a few times. Using unique molecular identifiers, the investigators prepared the TCRbeta library. TCRdb passed the PCR reads through MiXCR, listing each CDR3 protein once. The data hold 500,000 or so distinct CDR3 sequences, with approximately 10% observed a single time. The specimen was PBMCs, mostly from graft donor cells, collected 180 days after TCRalphabeta/CD19-depleted stem cell transplant. The rearrangement joins TRBV5-1 to TRBJ1-2; 8 bases are a match to TRBD1. This sequence was found in a female patient between 2 and 15 years old who had a stem cell transplant for aplastic anemia, so the T cells may come from the graft donor. Here the CDR3 DNA reads TGCGCCAGCAGCTTGGCCCAGGACAGGGATAAGAATGGCTACACCTTC. Encoded protein: CASSLAQDRDKNGYTF.